This T cell receptor beta chain was profiled in a study of blood T cell repertoires in COVID-19 (TCRdb year 2020). Notes on the research overall: Samples covering the acute and convalescent phases of COVID-19 were provided by collaborators in the United States, Italy and Spain. The prospective study material was composed of cDNA or gDNA derived from T cells, B-cell-depleted T cells, or PBMCs. Deeply sampled blood TCRbeta repertoires from subjects exposed to, actively infected with, or recovered from COVID-19 were included in the dataset. The repertoires were released in a freely available public database meant as a resource for research on the immune response to SARS-CoV-2. The samples were drawn from two sources: the first 160 participants of the ongoing ImmuneRACE study, and some 1,300 subjects contributed by 6 global collaborators. A de-identified subject ID, COVID-19 status, age in years and sex were almost always included in the sample metadata. Where HLA class I and class II types were available, the types were taken from metadata supplied by the sample provider, not from assay-based typing.

This clone was seen a single time. No antigen is known for it. Within one base of it there is no much larger clone, and no base qualities were kept. Broader findings and caveats from the paper: The amount of clinical and demographic metadata varied by source and participant and was provided uncurated.

Collaborating institutions collected whole blood in K2EDTA tubes following their own protocols. Collaborator samples were shipped for TCRbeta analysis as frozen whole blood, isolated PBMCs, or DNA extracted from either sample type. The immunoSEQ Assay, a bias-controlled multiplex PCR, was used to amplify TCRbeta CDR3 regions from genomic DNA. In the original analysis: Nucleated cell counts per sample were estimated from amplification of reference gene primers within the assay. To quantify the absolute abundance of each unique TCRbeta CDR3 rearrangement, sequence reads were collapsed and filtered. For each sample, productive Simpson clonality was calculated as the square root of Simpson's diversity index over productive rearrangements. Drawn from immuneACCESS, this table holds only the in-frame rearrangements with V and J called that TCRdb kept. Clones are partly lost; checked studies trace under half to an unresolved V gene and leave the rest unexplained. V, J and clone size were drawn from that table, and D and trimming were deduced from the DNA. The sample profile shows under 250,000 clones; around 88% of them were found once. The ten largest clones represent roughly 8.2% of the sample.

CDR1 and CDR2 are read off the germline V gene (reference sequence) as SGHNT and YYREEE. The junction carries 8 bases between V and J, which are trimmed by 0 bases and 3 bases respectively. The CDR3 contains 14 residues, cysteine and phenylalanine counted. Only the CDR3 region is kept as DNA, spanning 42 bases read in frame from base 1. Sequenced: peripheral blood. The TCR originated in a woman between 45 and 60 years old with acute or convalescent COVID-19. The sequence joins TRBV5-4 to TRBJ2-3; TRBD1 might be the D gene, on 6 matching bases. The DNA sequence reads TGTGCCAGCAGCTTGGACAGGGAGACAGATACGCAGTATTTT. Its translation reads: CASSLDRETDTQYF.